The clone carrying this T cell receptor beta chain was observed a handful of times. Its cognate antigen is unknown. Unique-molecular-identifier-tagged TCR beta cDNA libraries were used. Once about 0.95 to 10 million T cells were used, about 510,000 cDNA molecules resulted. TCRdb re-called the PCR reads through MiXCR, storing one row per CDR3 protein. The sample has approximately 570,000 distinct CDR3 sequences; about 40% are singletons. The sample is drawn from a study of post-analysis software for immune sequencing data. Study-wide points: The five TRBV segments detected at higher frequency in patients than in controls included TRBV5-6, TRBV5-1 and TRBV20-1. Controls showed significantly higher normalized Chao1 diversity than did multiple sclerosis patients.

J lost 10 bases, V lost 3 bases, and 7 bases had no gene match. Germline V gene data show CDR1 as SQVTM and CDR2 as ANQGSEA. This CDR3 has 12 amino acids. The chain is built from TRBV29-1 and TRBJ1-1; 8 nucleotides match TRBD1. Sequencing input: blood. The sequence was collected from a girl aged 5 to 17 with multiple sclerosis. CDR3 sequence reads: CSVESDRVVAFF. The CDR3 region has the DNA TGCAGCGTTGAGTCGGACAGGGTAGTAGCTTTCTTT.